This T cell receptor (beta chain) was identified during a study of T-cell memory formation after mild COVID-19 (TCRdb year 2021). Broadly, across the study: TCR sequence clusters from the two donors were found to be largely donor specific. In two donors, T-cell clones that expanded and contracted after mild COVID-19 were followed by sequencing TCRalpha and TCRbeta repertoires longitudinally. The cohort was made up of two young adult volunteers, one female and one male, who were previously healthy.

Sequencing relied on an Illumina NovaSeq 6000. TCRalpha and TCRbeta cDNA libraries were built by 5'RACE with constant-segment primers, adding sample barcodes and unique molecular identifiers. Trizol reagent was used to extract RNA from every sample. Library amplification was performed in two PCR steps, and a second sample barcode and Illumina TruSeq adapters were introduced in the second step. The libraries were sequenced on an Illumina NovaSeq using 2 x 150 bp paired-end reads. On the authors' methods: The reads were demultiplexed and collapsed into UMI-guided consensus sequences using migec v1.2.7. Using mixcr v2.1.11, the UMI consensuses were aligned to TRA and TRB V and J templates and assembled into clonotypes. A clonotype was counted as expanded or contracted only when both edgeR and NoisET called the clonotype significant, with the noise models trained on biological replicates. For edgeR calls, a false discovery rate-adjusted p below 0.01 and a log2 fold-change threshold of 1 were applied. As an exploratory analysis of dynamics, max-normalized trajectories of the 1000 most abundant clonotypes were examined by PCA with hierarchical clustering. Each responding clone was given a CD4 or CD8 phenotype based on the CD4+ and CD8+ repertoires, which had been sequenced separately. TCRdb reprocessing: public reads trimmed at Q25 with fastp, clones called with MiXCR, in-frame beta chains kept. Each record represents a unique CDR3 protein, reported with the most common genes and DNA among its rows. TCRdb's processing, not the authors' own work, is the source of the V and J calls. The sample profile shows 550,000 to 650,000 distinct CDR3 sequences; about 18% of them were found once. The ten largest clones take up roughly 8.2% of the sample.

PBMCs were isolated by Ficoll-Paque density gradient centrifugation. This clonotype was detected a few times. Its antigen is not yet known. Base qualities are missing; no much larger clone stands one base away. Broad study findings and their caveats: Some responding clones were detected in pre-infection memory, which suggested that pre-existing cross-reactive memory T cells had joined the SARS-CoV-2 response. From day 15 to 85, contracting clones showed balanced CD4/CD8 phenotypes, whereas a second wave of clones that expanded from day 15 to 37 leaned towards CD4+. Only two mild cases were covered in the study, and larger cohorts including severe cases with pre-infection samples were considered necessary. SARS-CoV-2 specificity of the second-wave clones peaking on day 37 was not confirmed. Contracting CD4+ clones were located mainly in the CM and EM memory subsets, whereas CD8+ clones were found to be enriched in EMRA.

Sequenced input: PBMCs or a T cell subset sorted from them (not recorded which). This TCR derives from an adult woman who had mild COVID-19 (a few samples of this study predate the infection). The sample titles of this study are shuffled in the database, so cell type and time point are left out; the donor was told from shared clones.

The CDR3 loop reads CASSFRGSNQPQHF. The DNA is as follows: TGTGCCAGCAGCTTTCGAGGGAGCAATCAGCCCCAGCATTTT. The chain links TRBV5-6 with TRBJ1-5, with the D segment identity uncertain. The CDR3 runs 14 residues from the cysteine to the phenylalanine. Just CDR3 DNA is preserved here, 42 bases in frame from base 1. Via the germline V gene, CDR1 is SGHDT and CDR2 YYEEEE. The trim is 2 bases for V and 1 base for J, with a gap of 7 bases between the germline ends. With all but the CDR3 taken from the reference TRBV5-6 and TRBJ1-5 genes, the full variable domain is: DAGVTQSPTHLIKTRGQQVTLRCSPKSGHDTVSWYQQALGQGPQFIFQYYEEEERQRGNFPDRFSGHQFPNYSSELNVNALLLGDSALYLCASSFRGSNQPQHFGDGTRLSIL.